This T cell receptor beta chain was found in a study of blood T cell repertoires in COVID-19. Study-wide background: Samples came from the United States, Italy and Spain, spanning acute and convalescent COVID-19. In each case, the material was cDNA or gDNA derived from T cells, B-cell-depleted T cells, or PBMCs.

After removal of 3 bases from V and 3 bases from J, the junction contained 3 bases not matched to a gene. Germline V lookup: CDR1 MNHNS, CDR2 SASEGT. The CDR3 sequence is 14 residues long. Original processing notes: Quantification of nucleated cells was approximated via reference gene primer amplification. TCRdb's table, derived via immunoSEQ multiplex PCR, lists solely in-frame clones and lacks some. The V and J calls and clone size were taken over from that table, and D and trimming were inferred from the DNA. Among about 130,000 clones listed, about 80% were seen once. The rearrangement joins TRBV6-1 to TRBJ1-2, with 8 bases aligning to TRBD1. The specimen sequenced was peripheral blood. The TCR was taken from a woman aged 55-75 years with acute or convalescent COVID-19. CDR3 loop: CASSEGTGYYGYTF. CDR3 sequence (DNA): TGTGCCAGCAGTGAGGGGACAGGCTACTATGGCTACACCTTC.